One sample yielded the 8 T cell receptor beta chains listed below, sequenced in a study of identical twins. MiXCR was run by TCRdb on the 5' RACE reads, yielding one entry per CDR3 protein. Of 210,000 or so distinct CDR3 sequences detected, 7.5% appear once; the ten largest clones hold 1.9%. The data also belong to a second study, concerning yellow fever vaccine responses in identical twins.

The sequenced sample was memory (CD45RO+) T cells sorted from blood. The receptors stem from a woman aged 18-29 years in good health.

This clonotype was seen a handful of times. This sequence joins TRBV7-2 and TRBJ2-7, with 7 bases fitting TRBD1. The CDR3 covers 12 residues. Germline trimming cut 1 base from V and 12 bases from J; bases unmatched to any gene: 6. Germline CDR1 SGHTA, CDR2 FQGNSA. CDR3 in amino acids: CASSLGTGPRYF. The CDR3 bases are TGTGCCAGCAGCTTAGGGACAGGCCCCAGGTACTTC.

This clonotype was seen many times. V gene TRBV20-1 combines with J gene TRBJ2-7; 12 bases fit TRBD1. The CDR3 is made up of 15 amino acids. The V and J ends lost 5 bases and 7 bases, in that order; junction bases with no gene match: 12. The germline gives CDR1 DFQATT, CDR2 SNEGSKA (reference sequence). CDR3 residues: CSAGLPGQGAGEQYF. CDR3 bases: TGCAGTGCTGGCCTGCCGGGACAGGGGGCAGGTGAGCAGTACTTC.

This chain connects TRBV18 to TRBJ1-1; D gene unclear. Germline CDR1 and CDR2: KGHSH and LQKENI. The CDR3 has 14 amino acids. Trimming left V 4 bases short and J 1 base short, with 10 bases between. The CDR3 region is CASSLRRENTEAFF. The CDR3 region has the DNA TGTGCCAGCTCACTGAGACGAGAGAACACTGAAGCTTTCTTT.

A few counts support this clonotype. This chain connects TRBV6-1 to TRBJ2-1; D call uncertain. The CDR3 runs to 16 residues. V was clipped by 5 bases and J by 0 bases, with 14 bases between them. Germline V gene lookup returns CDR1 MNHNS and CDR2 SASEGT. The CDR3 coding sequence is TGTGCCAGCAGTCCCTCTTCCCCCGGCTCCTACAATGAGCAGTTCTTC. Translated, it gives CASSPSSPGSYNEQFF.

This clonotype showed up just a few times. The V and J genes are TRBV5-5 and TRBJ1-2; D remains ambiguous. CDR3 length equals 12 residues. V gave up 3 bases and J gave up 3 bases, with 6 bases separating them. Germline V lookup: CDR1 SGHKS, CDR2 YYEKEE (reference sequence). The CDR3 bases are TGTGCCAGCAGCTACCAGGACTATGGCTACACCTTC. Amino acids: CASSYQDYGYTF.

This clonotype has ten or more counts. The chain carries TRBV11-2 and TRBJ2-2, with TRBD2 matching over 15 bases. V shed 5 bases, J shed 1 base, and the junction held 5 bases outside the gene matches. The germline V gene has CDR1 SGHAT and CDR2 FQNNGV. The CDR3 totals 18 residues. The CDR3 protein is CASSLGLAGGKNTGELFF. In DNA, the CDR3 is TGTGCCAGCAGCCTAGGACTAGCGGGGGGGAAGAACACCGGGGAGCTGTTTTTT. Full variable domain (remainder filled in from reference TRBV11-2 and TRBJ2-2): EAGVAQSPRYKIIEKRQSVAFWCNPISGHATLYWYQQILGQGPKLLIQFQNNGVVDDSQLPKDRFSAERLKGVDSTLKIQPAKLEDSAVYLCASSLGLAGGKNTGELFFGEGSRLTVL.

This sequence joins TRBV20-1 and TRBJ2-5, with a weak D call TRBD2 (5 bases). Trimming pared 5 bases from V and 5 bases from J, leaving 15 bases between. The CDR3 spans 13 residues. Looked up from germline, CDR1 is DFQATT and CDR2 is SNEGSKA (reference sequence). CDR3 region: CSAPLFSVETQYF. In nucleotides, the CDR3 is TGCAGTGCTCCGCTCTTTAGCGTTGAGACCCAGTACTTC.

In this sample, this clonotype turned up a few times. This rearrangement joins TRBV7-2 to TRBJ1-2; D might be TRBD1 (5 bases). The CDR3 loop spans 13 amino acids. Germline V gene sequence: CDR1 SGHTA, CDR2 FQGNSA. The V gene lost 4 bases and the J gene lost 5 bases, with 11 bases spanning the gap. The CDR3 loop is CASSYPRQYGYTF. The DNA of the CDR3 is TGTGCCAGCAGCTACCCTAGACAGTATGGCTACACCTTC.